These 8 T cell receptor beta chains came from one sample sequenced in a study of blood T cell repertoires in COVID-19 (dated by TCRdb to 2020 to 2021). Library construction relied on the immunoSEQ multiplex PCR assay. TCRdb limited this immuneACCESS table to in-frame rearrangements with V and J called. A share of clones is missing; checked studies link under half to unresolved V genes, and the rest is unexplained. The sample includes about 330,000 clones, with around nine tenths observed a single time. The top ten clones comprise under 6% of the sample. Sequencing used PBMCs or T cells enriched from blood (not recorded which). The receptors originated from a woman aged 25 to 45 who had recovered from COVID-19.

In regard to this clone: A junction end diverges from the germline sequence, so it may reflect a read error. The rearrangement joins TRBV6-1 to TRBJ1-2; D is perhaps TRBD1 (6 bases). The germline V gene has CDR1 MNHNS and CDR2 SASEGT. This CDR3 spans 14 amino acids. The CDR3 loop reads CASREAGANYGYTF. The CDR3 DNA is TGTGCCAGCAGAGAAGCAGGGGCTAACTATGGCTACACCTTC.

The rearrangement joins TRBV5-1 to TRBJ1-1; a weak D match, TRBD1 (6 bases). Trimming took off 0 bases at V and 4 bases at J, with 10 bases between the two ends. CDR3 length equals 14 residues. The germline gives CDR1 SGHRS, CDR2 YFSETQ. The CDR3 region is CASSLDRAGTEAFF. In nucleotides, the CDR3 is TGCGCCAGCAGCTTGGACAGGGCCGGCACTGAAGCTTTCTTT.

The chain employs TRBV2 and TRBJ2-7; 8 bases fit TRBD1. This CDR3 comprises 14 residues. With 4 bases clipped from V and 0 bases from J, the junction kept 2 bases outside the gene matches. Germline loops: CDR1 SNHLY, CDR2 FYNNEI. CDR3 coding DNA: TGTGCCAGCAGTGTGGGACAGGTCTCCTACGAGCAGTACTTC. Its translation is CASSVGQVSYEQYF. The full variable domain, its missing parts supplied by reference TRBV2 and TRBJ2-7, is EPEVTQTPSHQVTQMGQEVILRCVPISNHLYFYWYRQILGQKVEFLVSFYNNEISEKSEIFDDQFSVERPDGSNFTLKIRSTKLEDSAMYFCASSVGQVSYEQYFGPGTRLTVT.

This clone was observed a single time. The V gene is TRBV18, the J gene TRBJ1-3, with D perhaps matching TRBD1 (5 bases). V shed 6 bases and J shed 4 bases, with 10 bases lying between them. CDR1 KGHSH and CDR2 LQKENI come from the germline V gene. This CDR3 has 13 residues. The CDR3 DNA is TGTGCCAGCTCTGCAGGGTCGGGAAACACCATATATTTT. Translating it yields CASSAGSGNTIYF.

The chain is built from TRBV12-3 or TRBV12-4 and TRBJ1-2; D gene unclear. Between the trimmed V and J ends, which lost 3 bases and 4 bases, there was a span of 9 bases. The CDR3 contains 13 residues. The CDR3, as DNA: TGTGCCAGCAGTTTTGGTGGCCCCTATGGCTACACCTTC. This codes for CASSFGGPYGYTF.

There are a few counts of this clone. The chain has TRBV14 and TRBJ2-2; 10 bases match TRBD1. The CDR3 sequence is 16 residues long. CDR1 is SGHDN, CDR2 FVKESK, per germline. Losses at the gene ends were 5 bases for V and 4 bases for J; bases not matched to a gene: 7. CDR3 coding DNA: TGTGCCAGCAGCAAATACGGGACAGGGGTCACCGGGGAGCTGTTTTTT. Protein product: CASSKYGTGVTGELFF. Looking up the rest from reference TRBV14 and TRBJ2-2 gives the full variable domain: EAGVTQFPSHSVIEKGQTVTLRCDPISGHDNLYWYRRVMGKEIKFLLHFVKESKQDESGMPNNRFLAERTGGTYSTLKVQPAELEDSGVYFCASSKYGTGVTGELFFGEGSRLTVL.

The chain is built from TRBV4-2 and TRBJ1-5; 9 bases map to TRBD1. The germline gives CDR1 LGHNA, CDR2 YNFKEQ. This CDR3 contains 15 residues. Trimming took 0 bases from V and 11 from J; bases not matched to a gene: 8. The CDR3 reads CASSQESGQGLAQHF. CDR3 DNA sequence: TGTGCCAGCAGCCAAGAATCAGGACAGGGGTTGGCCCAGCATTTT.

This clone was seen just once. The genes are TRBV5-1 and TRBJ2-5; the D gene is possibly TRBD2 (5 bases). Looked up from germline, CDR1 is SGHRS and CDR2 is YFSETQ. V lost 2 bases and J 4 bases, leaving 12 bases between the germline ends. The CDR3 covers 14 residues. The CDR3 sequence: CASSLSGKGETQYF. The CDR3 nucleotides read TGCGCCAGCAGCTTATCGGGGAAGGGAGAGACCCAGTACTTC.